The 25 T cell receptor beta chains given below trace back to one sample, sequenced in a study of cytomegalovirus exposure and HLA in healthy donors. It was with 60 Vbeta and 13 Jbeta primers that the PCR ran. Assay: immunoSEQ multiplex PCR; the TCRdb copy retains only in-frame clones and omits some. The sample has fewer than 130,000 clones, 70% seen once. The sample taken for sequencing was PBMCs. The source is a man aged 40-55 years in good health and CMV-seropositive.

The chain combines TRBV6-1 with TRBJ2-1; D is unclear. Germline CDR1 MNHNS, CDR2 SASEGT. The germline V and J ends were trimmed by 4 bases and 7 bases, with 20 bases remaining between them. There are 16 residues in the CDR3. The CDR3: CASSAGWAPPVNEQFF. The CDR3, as DNA: TGTGCCAGCAGTGCCGGATGGGCGCCGCCCGTGAATGAGCAGTTCTTC.

The chain uses TRBV6-5 and TRBJ2-5, with D maybe TRBD2 (6 bases). The CDR3 is made up of 14 amino acids. V was pared by 5 bases and J by 7 bases, with 17 bases between. Germline V gives CDR1 MNHEY, CDR2 SVGAGI. This chain's CDR3 is CASSPVGSSGTQYF. In DNA form, the CDR3 reads TGTGCCAGCAGTCCCGTCGGGAGTAGCGGGACCCAGTACTTC.

The genes are TRBV30 and TRBJ2-5; perhaps TRBD2 as D (5 bases). This CDR3 is 15 amino acids long. V lost 3 bases, J lost 5 bases, and 19 bases lay in between. Germline assignment: CDR1 GTSNPN and CDR2 SVGIG (reference sequence). The CDR3, as DNA: TGTGCCTGGAGAGAGGAGAGAGGGTGGTGGGAGACCCAGTACTTC. Its protein product is CAWREERGWWETQYF.

V gene TRBV29-1 combines with J gene TRBJ1-1; 9 bases fit TRBD1. The V and J ends lost 7 bases and 8 bases, in that order; junction bases with no gene match: 8. This CDR3 has 12 residues. CDR1 is SQVTM and CDR2 is ANQGSEA in the germline V gene. CDR3 loop: CSAQTGGEEAFF. The CDR3 nucleotides are TGCAGCGCCCAGACAGGGGGAGAGGAAGCTTTCTTT.

The rearrangement joins TRBV7-9 to TRBJ2-3, with 7 bases matching TRBD2. Losses at the gene ends were 5 bases for V and 4 bases for J; bases not matched to a gene: 6. The CDR3 loop spans 14 amino acids. Per germline, CDR1 SEHNR and CDR2 FQNEAQ (reference sequence). The CDR3 region has the DNA TGTGCCAGCAGCCTCAGACTAGCCGCAGATACGCAGTATTTT. Its protein is CASSLRLAADTQYF.

The chain joins TRBV6-5 to TRBJ2-5; D not certain. The CDR3 is made up of 13 amino acids. The V end was cut by 6 bases, the J end by 1 base, with 9 bases between. From germline, CDR1 is MNHEY and CDR2 SVGAGI. The CDR3 here is CASRAVSQETQYF. Here the CDR3 DNA reads TGTGCCAGCAGGGCTGTGTCCCAAGAGACCCAGTACTTC.

The gene calls are TRBV5-1 and TRBJ1-5; no clear D gene. Trimming cost V 6 bases and J 0 bases, with 7 bases left between them. The CDR3 has 13 residues. CDR1 and CDR2 from the germline V gene are SGHRS and YFSETQ. Here the CDR3 reads CASTYGSNQPQHF. The CDR3 region has the DNA TGCGCCAGCACCTACGGTAGCAATCAGCCCCAGCATTTT.

This clone has just one count. CDR3 in DNA: TGTGCCAGCTTAGGCGGGAGCTACAATGAGCAGTTCTTC. Translating gives CASLGGSYNEQFF. V gene TRBV6-4 combines with J gene TRBJ2-1, with 7 bases lining up with TRBD2. The CDR3 totals 13 residues. Germline CDR1 reads MRHNA; CDR2 reads SNTAGT. Germline trimming cut 8 bases from V and 3 bases from J; bases unmatched to any gene: 4.

A single count supports this clone. The J gene is TRBJ2-1, the V gene TRBV2, with TRBD2 matching 11 bases. Trimming removed 7 bases from V and 9 bases from J; junction bases left unmatched: 11. This CDR3 is 15 amino acids long. The V gene's germline CDR1 is SNHLY and CDR2 FYNNEI. The CDR3: CASNELAGVFSEQFF. CDR3 coding DNA: TGTGCCAGCAACGAACTAGCGGGAGTTTTCAGTGAGCAGTTCTTC.

The V and J genes are TRBV9 and TRBJ2-7, with 10 bases matching TRBD2. The J segment lost 2 bases and the V segment lost 0 bases, leaving 8 bases of the junction unmatched. The CDR3 spans 17 residues. CDR1 and CDR2 (germline): SGDLS, YYNGEE. CDR3 loop: CASSVVLGLAEPYEQYV. The CDR3 DNA sequence: TGTGCCAGCAGCGTAGTCTTAGGACTAGCGGAGCCCTACGAGCAGTACGTC.

This clone showed up just a few times. The chain is built from TRBV15 and TRBJ1-5; no firm D call. Trimming took 8 bases from V and 0 from J, leaving 17 bases between them. Germline-derived CDR1 and CDR2 are LNHNV and YYDKDF (reference sequence). The CDR3 totals 16 residues. The CDR3 nucleotides are TGTGCCACCCGGGTTGGAGGTCCCTATAGCAATCAGCCCCAGCATTTT. Residues: CATRVGGPYSNQPQHF.

The chain has TRBV10-3 and TRBJ2-7, with 9 bases identical to TRBD2. CDR1 and CDR2 (germline): ENHRY, SYGVKD. The CDR3 covers 14 residues. After removal of 2 bases from V and 5 bases from J, the junction contained 4 bases not matched to a gene. For the CDR3, the DNA is TGTGCCATCAGTGAGGGCGGGGGGGTGGACGAGCAGTACGTC. Amino acids: CAISEGGGVDEQYV.

A word on this clone: The junction departs from the called germline gene at one end, perhaps through a read error. The rearrangement links TRBV5-4 to TRBJ2-3; weak D call: TRBD1 (5 bases). Germline CDR1 SGHNT, CDR2 YYREEE (reference sequence). This CDR3 comprises 15 residues. CDR3 loop: CGSSLGQSSTDTQYF. The CDR3 nucleotides read TGTGGCAGCAGCTTGGGGCAGTCTAGCACAGATACGCAGTATTTT.

The chain recombines TRBV7-8 with TRBJ1-2; D is uncertain. Deletions cut 0 bases from V and 1 base from J, with 6 bases between. The CDR3 contains 14 residues. Germline V gene sequence: CDR1 SGHVS, CDR2 FQNEAQ. This CDR3 is CASSLAVSNYGYTF. The CDR3, as DNA: TGTGCCAGCAGCTTAGCGGTCAGTAACTATGGCTACACCTTC.

The chain links TRBV6-1 to TRBJ1-5; 10 bases align to TRBD1. In germline, CDR1 is MNHNS, CDR2 SASEGT. V shed 6 bases, J shed 9 bases, and the junction held 11 bases outside the gene matches. CDR3 size: 15 residues. CDR3 amino acids: CASRPGTGDPGPQHF. The CDR3 coding sequence is TGTGCCAGCAGGCCAGGGACAGGGGACCCGGGGCCCCAGCATTTT.

The rearrangement links TRBV27 to TRBJ1-2; TRBD1 matches at 9 bases. CDR1 and CDR2 (germline): MNHEY, SMNVEV (reference sequence). V lost 5 bases and J lost 7; bases outside the gene matches: 11. CDR3 length equals 15 residues. The CDR3: CASSPPDRGSAGYTF. DNA of the CDR3: TGTGCCAGCAGTCCCCCGGACAGGGGATCGGCTGGCTACACCTTC.

The CDR3 loop is CASSPGAYTIYF. The CDR3 DNA is TGTGCCAGCAGCCCCGGTGCCTACACCATATATTTT. The rearrangement joins TRBV6-6 to TRBJ1-3, with D unresolved. Germline CDR1 MNHNY, CDR2 SVGAGI (reference sequence). V was pared by 6 bases and J by 8 bases, with 11 bases between. CDR3 length: 12 residues.

The J gene is TRBJ2-3, the V gene TRBV5-1; a weak D match, TRBD2 (5 bases). CDR1 SGHRS and CDR2 YFSETQ come from the germline V gene. This CDR3 is built from 14 residues. V lost 1 base to trimming and J lost 2 bases, with 8 bases between them. The CDR3 sequence is CASSLSGFTDTQYF. The CDR3 nucleotides read TGCGCCAGCAGCTTGTCGGGATTCACAGATACGCAGTATTTT.

The J gene is TRBJ1-1, the V gene TRBV10-2, with a possible D match to TRBD1 (6 bases). The CDR3 runs 14 residues. CDR1 is WSHSY, CDR2 SAAADI, per germline. V was trimmed by 6 bases and J by 1 base, leaving 12 bases between them. The CDR3: CASSRDTSNTEAFF. The CDR3 nucleotides read TGCGCCAGCAGCAGGGACACCTCGAACACTGAAGCTTTCTTT.

The chain is built from TRBV7-9 and TRBJ2-7, with D unresolved. Germline V gene sequence: CDR1 SEHNR, CDR2 FQNEAQ (reference sequence). Between the trimmed V and J ends, which lost 5 bases and 0 bases, there was a span of 14 bases. This CDR3 has 15 amino acids. The CDR3 sequence is CASSPHKRSSYEQYV. CDR3 bases: TGTGCCAGCAGCCCACACAAGAGGAGCTCCTACGAGCAGTACGTC.

The chain employs TRBV6-5 and TRBJ1-5, with D possibly TRBD1 on 5 matching bases. Trimming cost V 2 bases and J 6 bases, with 17 bases left between them. The CDR3 extends over 16 amino acids. Germline-derived CDR1 and CDR2 are MNHEY and SVGAGI. In DNA, the CDR3 is TGTGCCAGCAGTTACACTGGGACGGGGGGTCTTCAGCCCCAGCATTTT. Translated, it gives CASSYTGTGGLQPQHF.

The DNA for the CDR3 is TGTGCCAGCCTCGCTAGCGGGACTTACAATGAGCAGTTCTTC. It encodes CASLASGTYNEQFF. The rearrangement joins TRBV2 to TRBJ2-1, with 9 nucleotides matching TRBD2. Germline assignment: CDR1 SNHLY and CDR2 FYNNEI. There are 14 residues in the CDR3. V lost 8 bases to trimming and J lost 4 bases; unmatched junction nucleotides: 6.

The rearrangement uses TRBV7-6 and TRBJ1-2; D possibly corresponds to TRBD1 (6 bases). CDR3 length equals 13 residues. Germline assignment: CDR1 SGHVS and CDR2 FNYEAQ. The ends were cut back, 4 bases at V and 2 bases at J, with 8 bases in the middle. The CDR3 DNA reads as TGTGCCAGCAGCTCTCAGGGGAACTATGGCTACACCTTC. Translation gives CASSSQGNYGYTF.

This chain links TRBV9 with TRBJ1-5; the D is unclear. Germline values: CDR1 SGDLS, CDR2 YYNGEE. This CDR3 contains 13 residues. V gave up 0 bases and J gave up 6 bases, with 7 bases separating them. This CDR3 is CASSVDAGQPQHF. The CDR3 DNA reads as TGTGCCAGCAGCGTAGATGCGGGTCAGCCCCAGCATTTT. Based on the CDR3 plus reference TRBV9 and TRBJ1-5, the full variable domain is DSGVTQTPKHLITATGQRVTLRCSPRSGDLSVYWYQQSLDQGLQFLIQYYNGEERAKGNILERFSAQQFPDLHSELNLSSLELGDSALYFCASSVDAGQPQHFGDGTRLSIL.

This clone was observed a single time. This chain joins TRBV6-6 and TRBJ2-2, with D perhaps TRBD2 (6 bases). The germline V gene has CDR1 MNHNY and CDR2 SVGAGI (reference sequence). The CDR3 has 16 residues. Trimming took off 5 bases at V and 3 bases at J, with 16 bases between the two ends. This CDR3 reads CASSHRSGADTGELFF. CDR3 bases: TGTGCCAGCAGTCACCGGTCGGGAGCGGACACCGGGGAGCTGTTTTTT.